This TCR beta chain was sequenced for a study of T cells in localized non-small cell lung cancer. TCRdb's copy holds only in-frame clones and misses some; the assay was immunoSEQ multiplex PCR. The data hold under 95,000 clones, with around 81% observed a single time. Only one count was recorded for this clone. This CDR3 region has 13 residues. Germline V gives CDR1 SGDLS, CDR2 YYNGEE. Trimming shortened V by 3 bases and J by 5 bases, and 9 bases separated the two germline ends. The specimen comprised peripheral blood, sampled before any cancer treatment. The rearrangement uses TRBV9 and TRBJ2-1; D unresolved. This receptor was obtained from a female donor at least 60 years old with stage I lung adenocarcinoma. This chain's CDR3 is CASSGGPHNEQFF. The DNA for the CDR3 is TGTGCCAGCAGCGGAGGCCCCCACAATGAGCAGTTCTTC. Drawing the rest from reference TRBV9 and TRBJ2-1, the complete variable domain is DSGVTQTPKHLITATGQRVTLRCSPRSGDLSVYWYQQSLDQGLQFLIQYYNGEERAKGNILERFSAQQFPDLHSELNLSSLELGDSALYFCASSGGPHNEQFFGPGTRLTVL.